A single sample gave rise to the 18 T cell receptor beta chains below, sequenced in a study of blood T cell repertoires in COVID-19. The repertoire was sequenced with immunoSEQ multiplex PCR; TCRdb's copy has only in-frame clones and lacks some. The sample contains 61,000 or so clones, around 90% of which appear only once. Source material: peripheral blood. These TCRs come from a woman of 80 years or more with active COVID-19.

The V gene is TRBV4-2, the J gene TRBJ2-3; TRBD2 matches 9 bases. The CDR3 loop spans 15 amino acids. J gave up 5 bases and V 3 bases, and 6 bases lay outside the gene matches. From germline, CDR1 is LGHNA and CDR2 YNFKEQ. The DNA for the CDR3 is TGTGCCAGCAGCCATGGCGGGGGGGCGAAAGATACGCAGTATTTT. Translated, it gives CASSHGGGAKDTQYF.

This clone was detected only once. V gene TRBV7-2 combines with J gene TRBJ2-5; tentative D call: TRBD2 (6 bases). The V gene's germline CDR1 is SGHTA and CDR2 FQGNSA. The germline V and J ends were trimmed by 4 bases and 5 bases, with 11 bases remaining between them. The CDR3 spans 13 residues. CDR3 protein: CASSSGLLETQYF. CDR3 nucleotide sequence: TGTGCCAGCAGCTCGGGACTTTTGGAGACCCAGTACTTC.

The rearrangement links TRBV19 to TRBJ2-1; 7 nucleotides agree with TRBD1. In germline, CDR1 is LNHDA, CDR2 SQIVND (reference sequence). The CDR3 covers 17 residues. The V segment lost 5 bases and the J segment 0 bases; nucleotides outside the gene matches: 10. CDR3 DNA: TGTGCCAGTAGTTCCCCAAGGGGGCTTTACTCCTACAATGAGCAGTTCTTC. Its translation: CASSSPRGLYSYNEQFF.

J is TRBJ2-5 and V is TRBV28; 9 positions match TRBD1. CDR3 length: 15 residues. From germline, CDR1 is MDHEN and CDR2 SYDVKM. The ends lost 1 base at V and 7 bases at J; junction bases unmatched: 7. The CDR3 protein is CASSLYGTGRATQYF. The DNA for the CDR3 is TGTGCCAGCAGTTTATATGGGACAGGGCGTGCGACCCAGTACTTC.

This rearrangement joins TRBV2 to TRBJ2-1, with TRBD2 matching over 9 bases. The germline V gene has CDR1 SNHLY and CDR2 FYNNEI. This CDR3 spans 17 amino acids. Unmatched junction bases numbered 7, after V lost 2 bases and J lost 2 bases. The CDR3 reads CASSETSPSGAYNEQFF. CDR3 in DNA: TGTGCCAGCAGTGAAACCTCCCCTAGCGGGGCCTACAATGAGCAGTTCTTC.

Note on this clone: The junction departs from germline at one end; a sequencing error may be responsible. The chain has TRBV7-7 and TRBJ2-1, with 10 bases lining up with TRBD2. This CDR3 comprises 15 residues. Germline CDR1 reads SSHAT; CDR2 reads FNYEAQ (reference sequence). CDR3 coding DNA: TGTGCTAGCAGCCGCTCAGCGGGGGGGATCAGTGAGCAGTTCTTC. Amino acid sequence: CASSRSAGGISEQFF.

This clone occurred a few times. V and J are TRBV24-1 and TRBJ2-1, with D possibly matching TRBD1 (5 bases). CDR1 KGHDR and CDR2 SFDVKD come from the germline V gene. Between the trimmed V and J ends, which lost 3 bases and 10 bases, there was a span of 15 bases. There are 14 residues in the CDR3. The CDR3, as DNA: TGTGCCACCAGTGATCCAGGGTCTGATGCCGAGCAGTTCTTC. Translation gives CATSDPGSDAEQFF.

V and J are TRBV9 and TRBJ2-3, with a possible D match to TRBD2 (6 bases). Germline V gene sequence: CDR1 SGDLS, CDR2 YYNGEE. V lost 2 bases and J lost 1, with 8 bases in between. This CDR3 is built from 14 residues. CDR3 sequence reads: CASSVGGRTDTQYF. In DNA, the CDR3 is TGTGCCAGCAGCGTGGGGGGTCGCACAGATACGCAGTATTTT.

The chain uses TRBV11-2 and TRBJ1-6; 7 nucleotides line up with TRBD1. The CDR3 runs to 15 residues. Germline V CDR1 and CDR2: SGHAT, FQNNGV. Germline trimming cut 5 bases from V and 10 bases from J; bases unmatched to any gene: 11. In DNA, the CDR3 is TGTGCCAGCAGCCAAGAGGGACAGCCTACCTCACCCCTCCACTTT. This codes for CASSQEGQPTSPLHF.

This clone was found once. The chain has TRBV7-3 and TRBJ1-6; D not resolved. CDR1 SGHTA and CDR2 FQGTGA come from the germline V gene. The germline V and J ends were trimmed by 5 bases and 7 bases, with 9 bases remaining between them. This CDR3 is built from 13 residues. Written as DNA, the CDR3 is TGTGCCAGCAGCCTCCAGGTGAATTCACCCCTCCACTTT. Its protein product is CASSLQVNSPLHF. Using reference TRBV7-3 and TRBJ1-6 for the parts outside the CDR3, the full variable domain is GAGVSQTPSNKVTEKGKYVELRCDPISGHTALYWYRQSLGQGPEFLIYFQGTGAADDSGLPNDRFFAVRPEGSVSTLKIQRTERGDSAVYLCASSLQVNSPLHFGNGTRLTVT.

This clone came up a few times. V and J are TRBV4-2 and TRBJ2-1; TRBD1 matches at 11 bases. V lost 0 bases, J lost 8 bases, and 6 bases stayed unmatched. CDR3 length: 16 residues. Germline CDR1 and CDR2: LGHNA and YNFKEQ. CDR3 nucleotide sequence: TGTGCCAGCAGCCAAGAGCCGTGGGACAGGGGGTATGAGCAGTTCTTC. Residues: CASSQEPWDRGYEQFF.

As DNA, the CDR3 is TGTGCCAGCAGCTTAGGGGGGCATAACTATGGCTACACCTTC. It codes for CASSLGGHNYGYTF. The chain is built from TRBV7-9 and TRBJ1-2; D might be TRBD1 (6 bases). This CDR3 contains 14 residues. The germline V gene has CDR1 SEHNR and CDR2 FQNEAQ (reference sequence). Trimming removed 1 base at V and 1 base at J, with 7 bases between. Full variable domain (outside the CDR3, taken from reference TRBV7-9 and TRBJ1-2): DTGVSQNPRHKITKRGQNVTFRCDPISEHNRLYWYRQTLGQGPEFLTYFQNEAQLEKSRLLSDRFSAERPKGSFSTLEIQRTEQGDSAMYLCASSLGGHNYGYTFGSGTRLTVV.

The chain is built from TRBV5-6 and TRBJ1-5; D is uncertain. The germline gives CDR1 SGHDT, CDR2 YYEEEE. V dropped 3 bases and J dropped 7 bases, with 17 bases sitting between them. The CDR3 is made up of 15 amino acids. The CDR3 loop is CASSSLGGGEQPQHF. As DNA, the CDR3 is TGTGCCAGCAGCTCCCTGGGAGGAGGAGAACAGCCCCAGCATTTT.

The chain employs TRBV6-5 and TRBJ2-7, with D maybe TRBD1 (6 bases). The CDR3 extends over 15 amino acids. V was cut by 2 bases and J by 2 bases, with 13 bases left in between. Germline loops: CDR1 MNHEY, CDR2 SVGAGI. CDR3 sequence (DNA): TGTGCCAGCAGTTACATCGGGACAACGACCTACGAGCAGTACTTC. Protein sequence: CASSYIGTTTYEQYF.

The V and J genes are TRBV6-5 and TRBJ2-5; D perhaps matches TRBD2 (6 bases). CDR1 is MNHEY and CDR2 is SVGAGI in the germline V gene. This CDR3 comprises 15 residues. Trimming took 6 bases from V and 2 from J, leaving 16 bases between them. The CDR3 reads CASRPWRGKQETQYF. For the CDR3, the DNA is TGTGCCAGCAGGCCTTGGCGGGGTAAACAAGAGACCCAGTACTTC.

This sequence joins TRBV6-6 and TRBJ2-3; TRBD2 matches at 8 bases. V shed 9 bases, J shed 5 bases, and the junction held 16 bases outside the gene matches. The CDR3 has 16 residues. Germline V CDR1 and CDR2: MNHNY, SVGAGI (reference sequence). This chain's CDR3 is CASLSNRGGPVDTQYF. Written as DNA, the CDR3 is TGTGCCAGTTTATCAAATCGGGGGGGGCCTGTAGATACGCAGTATTTT.

The chain recombines TRBV18 with TRBJ1-1; D gene ambiguous. Germline CDR1 reads KGHSH; CDR2 reads LQKENI. V was clipped by 4 bases and J by 7 bases, with 16 bases between them. This CDR3 comprises 14 residues. CDR3: CASSRATGRDEAFF. The CDR3 nucleotides read TGTGCCAGCTCACGGGCAACGGGGAGAGATGAAGCTTTCTTT.

The chain joins TRBV18 to TRBJ2-3, with 7 bases aligning to TRBD2. Germline V lookup: CDR1 KGHSH, CDR2 LQKENI. V dropped 3 bases and J dropped 1; count of bases not matched to a gene: 10. This CDR3 contains 17 residues. In DNA, the CDR3 is TGTGCCAGCTCACCCTCTCGGGGAAGCGGGGGCACAGATACGCAGTATTTT. It codes for CASSPSRGSGGTDTQYF.